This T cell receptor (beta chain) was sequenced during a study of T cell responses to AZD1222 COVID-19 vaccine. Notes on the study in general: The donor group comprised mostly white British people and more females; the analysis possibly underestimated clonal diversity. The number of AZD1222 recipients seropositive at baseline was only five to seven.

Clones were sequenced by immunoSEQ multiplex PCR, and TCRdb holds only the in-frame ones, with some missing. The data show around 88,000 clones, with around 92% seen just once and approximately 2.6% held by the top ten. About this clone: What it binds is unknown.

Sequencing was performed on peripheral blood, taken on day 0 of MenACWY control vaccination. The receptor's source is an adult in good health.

For the CDR3, the DNA is TGTGCCACCAGCCTCGGGACCACCTATGGCTACACCTTC. Translated: CATSLGTTYGYTF. This chain links TRBV24-1 with TRBJ1-2, with a tentative D call TRBD1 (5 bases). Germline CDR1 is KGHDR and CDR2 is SFDVKD. CDR3 length: 13 amino acids. Trimming pared 7 bases from V and 4 bases from J, leaving 12 bases between.